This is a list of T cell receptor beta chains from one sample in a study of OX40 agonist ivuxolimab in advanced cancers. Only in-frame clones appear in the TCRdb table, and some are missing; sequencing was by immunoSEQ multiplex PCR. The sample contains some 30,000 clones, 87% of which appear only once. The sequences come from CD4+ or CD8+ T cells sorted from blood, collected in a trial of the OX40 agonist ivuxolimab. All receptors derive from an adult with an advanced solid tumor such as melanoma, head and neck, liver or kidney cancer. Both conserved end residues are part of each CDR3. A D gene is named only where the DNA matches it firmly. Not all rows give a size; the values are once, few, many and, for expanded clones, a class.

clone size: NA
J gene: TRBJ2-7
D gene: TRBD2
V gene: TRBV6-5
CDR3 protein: CASSYTGLAGYEQYF
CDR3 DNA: TGTGCCAGCAGTTACACAGGACTAGCAGGCTACGAGCAGTACTTC

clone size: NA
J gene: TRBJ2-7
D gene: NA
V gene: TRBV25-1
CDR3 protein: CASSRGGSYEQYF
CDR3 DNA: TGTGCCAGCAGTCGTGGCGGAAGTTACGAGCAGTACTTC

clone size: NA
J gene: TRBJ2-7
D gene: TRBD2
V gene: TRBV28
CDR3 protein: CASSLGLAYEQYF
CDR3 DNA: TGTGCCAGCAGTCTAGGACTAGCCTACGAGCAGTACTTC

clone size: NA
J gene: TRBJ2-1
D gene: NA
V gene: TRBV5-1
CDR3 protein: CASSLAFGNEQFF
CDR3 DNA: TGCGCCAGCAGCTTAGCCTTTGGCAATGAGCAGTTCTTC

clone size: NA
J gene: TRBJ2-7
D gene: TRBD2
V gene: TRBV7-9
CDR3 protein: CASSLGGEGYEQYF
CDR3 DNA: TGTGCCAGCAGCTTAGGAGGGGAGGGCTACGAGCAGTACTTC

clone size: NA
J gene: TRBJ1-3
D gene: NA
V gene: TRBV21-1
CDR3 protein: CASSKAVGPSFATIYF
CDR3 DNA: TGTGCCAGCAGCAAAGCAGTGGGACCCTCCTTTGCCACCATATATTTT

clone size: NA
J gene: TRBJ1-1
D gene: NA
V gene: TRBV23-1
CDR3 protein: CASRLGPPFYTEAFF
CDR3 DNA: TGCGCCAGCCGACTTGGGCCCCCTTTTTACACTGAAGCTTTCTTT

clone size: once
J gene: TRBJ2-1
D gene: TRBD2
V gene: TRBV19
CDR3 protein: CASSIGGLAGDEQFF
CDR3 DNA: TGTGCCAGTAGTATAGGCGGACTAGCCGGCGATGAGCAGTTCTTC

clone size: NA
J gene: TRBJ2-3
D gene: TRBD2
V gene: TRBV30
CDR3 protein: CACGSGSTADTQYF
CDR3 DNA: TGTGCCTGCGGCAGCGGGAGCACTGCGGATACGCAGTATTTT

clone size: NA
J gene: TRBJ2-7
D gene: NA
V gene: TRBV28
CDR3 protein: CASSLWPAHSYEQYF
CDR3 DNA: TGTGCCAGCAGTTTATGGCCAGCTCACTCCTACGAGCAGTACTTC

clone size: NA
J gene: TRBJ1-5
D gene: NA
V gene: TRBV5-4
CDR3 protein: CASSLEDGPQHF
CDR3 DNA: TGTGCCAGCAGCTTGGAGGACGGGCCCCAGCATTTT

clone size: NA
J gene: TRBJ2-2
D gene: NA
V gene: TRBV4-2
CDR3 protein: CASSQAHPGLTINTGELFF
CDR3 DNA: TGTGCCAGCAGCCAAGCGCACCCGGGACTCACCATTAACACCGGGGAGCTGTTTTTT

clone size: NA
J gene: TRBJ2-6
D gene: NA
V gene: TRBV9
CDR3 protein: CASSPQGEAGANVLTF
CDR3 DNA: TGTGCCAGCAGCCCCCAAGGGGAAGCTGGGGCCAACGTCCTGACTTTC

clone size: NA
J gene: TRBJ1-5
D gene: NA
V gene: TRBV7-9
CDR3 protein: CASSLSTGNQPQHF
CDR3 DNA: TGTGCCAGCAGCTTAAGTACGGGCAATCAGCCCCAGCATTTT

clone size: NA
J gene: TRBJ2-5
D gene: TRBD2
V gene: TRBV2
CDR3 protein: CASSNLEAGGVETQYF
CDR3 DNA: TGTGCCAGCAGTAATCTAGAAGCGGGGGGGGTGGAGACCCAGTACTTC

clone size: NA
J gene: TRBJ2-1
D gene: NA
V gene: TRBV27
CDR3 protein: CASSSGGRERYEQFF
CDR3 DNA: TGTGCCAGCAGTTCTGGGGGGCGGGAGAGATATGAGCAGTTCTTC

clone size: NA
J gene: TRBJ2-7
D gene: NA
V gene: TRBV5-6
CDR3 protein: CASSLVDSLPYEQYF
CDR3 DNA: TGTGCCAGCAGCTTAGTGGACTCCTTACCCTACGAGCAGTACTTC

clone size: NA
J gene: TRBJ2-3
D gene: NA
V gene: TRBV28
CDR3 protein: CASSFPRAGSTDTQYF
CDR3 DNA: TGTGCCAGCAGTTTTCCGCGCGCGGGTAGCACAGATACGCAGTATTTT

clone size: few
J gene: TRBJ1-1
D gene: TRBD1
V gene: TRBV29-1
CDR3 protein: CSVWTGVLEAFF
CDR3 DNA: TGCAGCGTCTGGACAGGGGTTTTAGAAGCTTTCTTT

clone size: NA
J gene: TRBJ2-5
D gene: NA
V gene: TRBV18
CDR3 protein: CASSPSETQYF
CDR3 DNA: TGTGCCAGCTCCCCCTCGGAGACCCAGTACTTC

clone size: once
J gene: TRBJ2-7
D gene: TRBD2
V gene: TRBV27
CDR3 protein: CASSVIASGDEQYF
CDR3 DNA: TGTGCCAGCAGTGTCATCGCTAGCGGGGACGAGCAGTACTTC

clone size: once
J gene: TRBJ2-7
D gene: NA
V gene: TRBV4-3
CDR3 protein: CASSQDQVAASYEQYF
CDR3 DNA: TGCGCCAGCAGCCAAGATCAAGTAGCGGCTTCCTACGAGCAGTACTTC

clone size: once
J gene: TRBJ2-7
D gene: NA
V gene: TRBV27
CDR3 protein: CASSPIGTAYSSSYEQYF
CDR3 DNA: TGTGCCAGCAGTCCAATCGGGACGGCATATTCCTCGTCCTACGAGCAGTACTTC

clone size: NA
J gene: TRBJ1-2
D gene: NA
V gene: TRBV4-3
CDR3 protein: CASSQVVEGYGYTF
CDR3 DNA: TGCGCCAGCAGCCAAGTTGTAGAAGGCTATGGCTACACCTTC

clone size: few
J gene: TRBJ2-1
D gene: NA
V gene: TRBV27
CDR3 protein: CASSLIASAYNEQFF
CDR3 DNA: TGTGCCAGCAGTTTAATAGCCTCCGCCTACAATGAGCAGTTCTTC

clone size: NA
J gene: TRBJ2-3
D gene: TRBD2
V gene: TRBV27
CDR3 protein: CASSPLAADTQYF
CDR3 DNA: TGTGCCAGCAGTCCCCTAGCGGCAGATACGCAGTATTTT

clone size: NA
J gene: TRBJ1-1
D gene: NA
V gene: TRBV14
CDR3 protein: CASSQAGMNTEAFF
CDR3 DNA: TGTGCCAGCAGCCAGGCAGGCATGAACACTGAAGCTTTCTTT